These 10 T cell receptor beta chains share one sample of origin, sequenced in a study of cytomegalovirus exposure and HLA in healthy donors. A multiplex PCR was run with 60 Vbeta primers and 13 Jbeta primers. This table comes from immunoSEQ multiplex PCR, and its TCRdb copy is limited to in-frame clones, with some not included. Seen in this sample are about 67,000 clones; the ten most common clones hold around 15%. Sequencing was done on a sample of PBMCs. The origin of the receptors is a boy aged 5-17 years in good health and CMV-seronegative.

In nucleotides, the CDR3 is TGTGCCAGCACCAGCGGGGATACAGATACGCAGTATTTT. Amino acids: CASTSGDTDTQYF. The chain has TRBV6-4 and TRBJ2-3; 7 bases align to TRBD2. With 7 bases clipped from V and 3 bases from J, the junction kept 4 bases outside the gene matches. The CDR3 has 13 amino acids. Per germline, CDR1 MRHNA and CDR2 SNTAGT.

This chain links TRBV27 with TRBJ2-7; TRBD1 matches 9 bases. The CDR3 length is 13 residues. CDR1 is MNHEY and CDR2 is SMNVEV in the germline V gene (reference sequence). V trimming: 8 bases; J trimming: 5 bases; junction bases outside the gene matches: 7. CDR3 DNA: TGTGCCAGCCGGACAGGGGCGACAAACGAGCAGTACTTC. Protein sequence: CASRTGATNEQYF.

V is TRBV19 and J is TRBJ1-2; the D gene is possibly TRBD1 (5 bases). V was trimmed by 4 bases and J by 5 bases, leaving 11 bases between them. CDR1 is LNHDA, CDR2 SQIVND, per germline (reference sequence). This CDR3 region has 13 residues. The CDR3 spells CASSTQTAYGYTF. The CDR3 DNA reads TGTGCCAGTAGTACACAGACAGCTTATGGCTACACCTTC.

This chain joins TRBV19 and TRBJ2-7; 9 bases map to TRBD1. V shed 4 bases and J 8 bases; nucleotides not matched to a gene: 6. The germline V gene encodes CDR1 LNHDA and CDR2 SQIVND (reference sequence). The CDR3 extends over 13 amino acids. The CDR3 DNA reads as TGTGCCAGTAGTACACCGGGACAGGGTCAGCAGTACTTC. Its protein is CASSTPGQGQQYF.

J is TRBJ1-4 and V is TRBV15; D is undetermined. V gave up 3 bases and J gave up 0 bases, with 8 bases separating them. The CDR3 contains 15 residues. Germline assignment: CDR1 LNHNV and CDR2 YYDKDF (reference sequence). The CDR3 reads CATSSGFATNEKLFF. The CDR3 coding sequence is TGTGCCACCAGCAGCGGTTTTGCAACTAATGAAAAACTGTTTTTT.

The CDR3 sequence: CASSQDLQANYGYTF. CDR3 bases: TGCGCCAGCAGCCAAGATCTACAGGCCAACTATGGCTACACCTTC. The chain carries TRBV4-1 and TRBJ1-2, with a weak D call TRBD1 (5 bases). V lost 0 bases and J lost 2, with 10 bases in between. Per the germline V gene, CDR1 is MGHRA and CDR2 is YSYEKL. This CDR3 is 15 amino acids long.

J is TRBJ1-1 and V is TRBV10-3, with D possibly TRBD1 on 5 matching bases. Trimming cost V 7 bases and J 5 bases, with 14 bases left between them. The CDR3 totals 13 residues. Germline V gene data show CDR1 as ENHRY and CDR2 as SYGVKD. The CDR3 region is CAITDGGETEAFF. CDR3 nucleotides: TGTGCCATCACCGACGGGGGGGAGACTGAAGCTTTCTTT.

The gene calls are TRBV6-5 and TRBJ1-2; D might be TRBD1 (5 bases). Germline lookup yields CDR1 MNHEY and CDR2 SVGAGI. The CDR3 is made up of 12 amino acids. Trimming took 7 bases from V and 1 from J, leaving 7 bases between them. The CDR3 sequence is CASTGGNYGYTF. CDR3 in DNA: TGTGCCAGCACGGGGGGTAACTATGGCTACACCTTC.

The V and J genes are TRBV27 and TRBJ2-5; TRBD2 might be the D (5 bases). Germline CDR1 reads MNHEY; CDR2 reads SMNVEV (reference sequence). V lost 1 base, J lost 3 bases, and 6 bases lay in between. The CDR3 totals 13 residues. CDR3 loop: CASSLWGEETQYF. CDR3 sequence (DNA): TGTGCCAGCAGTTTATGGGGAGAAGAGACCCAGTACTTC.

The chain combines TRBV6-1 with TRBJ1-5, with 8 bases matching TRBD1. The germline V gene has CDR1 MNHNS and CDR2 SASEGT. The CDR3 contains 14 residues. Germline trimming cut 3 bases from V and 11 bases from J; bases unmatched to any gene: 9. The DNA for the CDR3 is TGTGCCAGCAGTGACCCTAACAGGGGGGAGGCCCAGCATTTT. Amino acids: CASSDPNRGEAQHF.